Below, one T cell receptor (beta chain) is given with its context. Its antigen is undetermined. TCRdb re-analysed the RT-PCR reads in MiXCR, keeping a single row per CDR3 protein. Counted here are some 3,400 distinct CDR3 sequences, around 83% occurring once; the ten biggest clones make up under 7.5%. This specimen belongs to a study of yellow fever vaccine responses in identical twins. Study results and limitations: Twin vaccine T cell responses reportedly seemed partly convergent, partly personalized.

J gave up 3 bases and V 3 bases, and 5 bases lay outside the gene matches. The CDR3 totals 14 residues. Germline loops: CDR1 SGHRS, CDR2 YFSETQ. The specimen was T cells from blood (PBMCs), unsorted or a sorted subset (not recorded which), collected before or after yellow fever vaccination (not recorded which). The chain is built from TRBV5-1 and TRBJ2-7; TRBD1 matches 8 bases. This receptor was taken from a woman in her late teens or twenties who received the yellow fever vaccine. The CDR3 loop is CASSSSGQVYEQYF. Here the CDR3 DNA reads TGCGCCAGCAGCTCCTCGGGACAGGTCTACGAGCAGTACTTC.